The subject of this entry is one T cell receptor (beta chain). This record comes from a study of cytomegalovirus exposure and HLA in healthy donors. Looked up from germline, CDR1 is LGHNA and CDR2 is YNFKEQ. Trimming cost V 4 bases and J 6 bases, with 13 bases left between them. This CDR3 region has 13 residues. With 60 Vbeta and 13 Jbeta primers, the PCR was carried out. TCRdb keeps only in-frame clones here, not all; method: immunoSEQ multiplex PCR. The sample has 150,000 to 200,000 clones, roughly 74% seen once. The clonotype was recovered from a man younger than 30 in good health and CMV-seropositive. Sequencing was done on a sample of PBMCs. The rearrangement joins TRBV4-2 to TRBJ2-7, with D possibly matching TRBD2 (5 bases). CDR3 DNA sequence: TGTGCCAGCAGCCTCTTCGAGGACTCCGAGCAGTACTTC. It yields the protein CASSLFEDSEQYF.